Listed below are T cell receptor beta chains from one sample, sequenced in a study of CD8+ T cells in alopecia areata. Generated by immunoSEQ multiplex PCR, the TCRdb table keeps only in-frame clones and is missing some. The table has 95,000 to 100,000 clones, 60% to 65% seen once. Source: CD8+ T cells sorted from blood, taken at week 4, from a patient treated with tofacitinib. These receptors all stem from a human donor with alopecia areata. Each CDR3 is given with its conserved first and last residue. A D gene is named only where the DNA matches it firmly. Size is omitted from some rows. Given values are once, few, many or a class for expanded clones.

NA,TRBJ2-3,NA,16,TRBV25-1,TGTGCCCTTTCAATACTGTTCGGGGATTCCGGGGATACGCAGTATTTT,CALSILFGDSGDTQYF
NA,TRBJ2-1,few,15,TRBV11-2,TGTGCCAGCAGCACCCCAAGGGAAGGGCGTAATGAGCAGTTCTTC,CASSTPREGRNEQFF
NA,TRBJ2-1,few,14,TRBV7-2,TGTGCCAGCAGCTTAGTCTCTAAGGCCCAAGAGCAGTTCTTC,CASSLVSKAQEQFF
NA,TRBJ2-7,NA,18,TRBV14,TGTGCCAGCAGCCAAGGTCGAGGGGACCCGTTATCGAACTACGAGCAGTACTTC,CASSQGRGDPLSNYEQYF
NA,TRBJ1-2,once,16,TRBV27,TGTGCCAGCAGACCCTTTGGGGGGGTTCAGGGCTATGGCTACACCTTC,CASRPFGGVQGYGYTF
TRBD1,TRBJ1-1,NA,19,TRBV7-6,TGTGCCAGCAGCTTAGCCCCTACCGGGACAGGGGCAAGGAACACTGAAGCTTTCTTT,CASSLAPTGTGARNTEAFF
TRBD2,TRBJ2-1,few,15,TRBV19,TGTGCCAGTAGTACCGGGACTAGCGCCTACAATGAGCAGTTCTTC,CASSTGTSAYNEQFF
NA,TRBJ2-3,NA,14,TRBV2,TGTGCCAGCAGTGGAGGGGAGGCCGCAGATACGCAGTATTTT,CASSGGEAADTQYF
NA,TRBJ2-7,NA,14,TRBV7-9,TGTGCCAGCCTTAGTGAGGGGGACTCCTACGAGCAGTACTTC,CASLSEGDSYEQYF
NA,TRBJ1-1,NA,16,TRBV30,TGTGCCTGGAGTGTACCCCCAGAGAGCATGAACACTGAAGCTTTCTTT,CAWSVPPESMNTEAFF
TRBD1,TRBJ1-2,few,14,TRBV4-3,TGCGCCAGCAGCCGTACAGGGGGAGGGTATGGCTACACCTTC,CASSRTGGGYGYTF
NA,TRBJ2-7,NA,16,TRBV28,TGTGCCAGCTCACTTCTTCAACGGACCCCTTCCTACGAGCAGTACTTC,CASSLLQRTPSYEQYF
NA,TRBJ1-1,NA,12,TRBV4-2,TGTGCCAGCAGCCTCCTCTTAACTGAAGCTTTCTTT,CASSLLLTEAFF
NA,TRBJ2-7,NA,12,TRBV29-1,TGCAGCGTTACCCGAGGGATCTTCGAGCAGTACTTC,CSVTRGIFEQYF
TRBD2,TRBJ2-2,NA,14,TRBV27,TGTGCCAGCAGAGCGGGAGGGATGGCCGGGGAGCTGTTTTTT,CASRAGGMAGELFF
TRBD2,TRBJ2-1,NA,14,TRBV28,TGTGCCAGCAGTAACCGAGCGGGAGCCAATGAGCAGTTCTTC,CASSNRAGANEQFF
TRBD2,TRBJ2-2,medium-sized,17,TRBV27,TGTGCCAGCAGCATGTCTTGGCGGGGGGCGAACACCGGGGAGCTGTTTTTT,CASSMSWRGANTGELFF
TRBD2,TRBJ2-7,NA,19,TRBV7-6,TGTGCCAGCAGCCTCACCCCCGGGACTAGCGGGCTAAGCTCCTACGAGCAGTACTTC,CASSLTPGTSGLSSYEQYF
NA,TRBJ2-1,NA,15,TRBV25-1,TGTGCCAGTAGTAAGACGGGAATGGCCTACAATGAGCAGTTCTTC,CASSKTGMAYNEQFF
TRBD2,TRBJ2-3,NA,17,TRBV9,TGTGCCAGCAGCGTACTAGCGGGGGGGCGTTACACAGATACGCAGTATTTT,CASSVLAGGRYTDTQYF
NA,TRBJ1-2,once,12,TRBV29-1,TGCAGCGTTGTGGGGACTGACTATGGCTACACCTTC,CSVVGTDYGYTF
TRBD2,TRBJ2-7,NA,15,TRBV2,TGTGCCAGCAGTGAACGGTTGCTAGCGGGAGACGAGCAGTACTTC,CASSERLLAGDEQYF
TRBD2,TRBJ2-3,NA,15,TRBV9,TGTGCCAGCGGGCCGGGACTAGCGGGGACGGATACGCAGTATTTT,CASGPGLAGTDTQYF
NA,TRBJ1-1,NA,14,TRBV6-5,TGTGCCAGCAGTACGGGGGGAACGGACACTGAAGCTTTCTTT,CASSTGGTDTEAFF
NA,TRBJ1-2,few,16,TRBV4-3,TGCGCCAGCAGCCAAGATCAGGGCACCTTCAACTATGGCTACACCTTC,CASSQDQGTFNYGYTF
NA,TRBJ2-5,few,13,TRBV9,TGTGCCAGCAGCGTATGGGGGCAAGAGACCCAGTACTTC,CASSVWGQETQYF
NA,TRBJ2-3,NA,13,TRBV10-3,TGTGCCATCAGTGATCGAGGTGGCGATACGCAGTATTTT,CAISDRGGDTQYF
TRBD2,TRBJ2-3,once,16,TRBV6-4,TGTGCCAGCAGTGACTCCAGAGCGGGAGGCACAGATACGCAGTATTTT,CASSDSRAGGTDTQYF
NA,TRBJ2-5,NA,14,TRBV5-1,TGTGCCAGCAGCCGACTTAGTGGGGACGAGACCCAGTACTTC,CASSRLSGDETQYF
TRBD1,TRBJ1-1,NA,13,TRBV5-1,TGCGCCAGCAGTCCCAGGGGGGCGGGTGAAGCTTTCTTT,CASSPRGAGEAFF
NA,TRBJ2-7,NA,11,TRBV5-1,TGCGCCAGCAGCTTGGGTTACGAGCAGTACTTC,CASSLGYEQYF
NA,TRBJ2-1,NA,13,TRBV6-5,TGTGCCAGCAACGTACTAGGATACAATGAGCAGTTCTTC,CASNVLGYNEQFF
TRBD1,TRBJ1-2,NA,16,TRBV9,TGTGCCAGCAGCGTAGCTCAGGGACAGGGGGCGAATGGCTACACCTTC,CASSVAQGQGANGYTF
NA,TRBJ2-3,NA,12,TRBV7-9,TGTGCCAGCAGGCCAGGGGCAGATACGCAGTATTTT,CASRPGADTQYF
NA,TRBJ1-1,few,13,TRBV5-1,TGCGCCAGCAGCTTGAAAGTATCGACTGAAGCTTTCTTT,CASSLKVSTEAFF
NA,TRBJ2-2,few,17,TRBV5-1,TGCGCCAGCAGCTTGGCCGTAGGGGCAGGGAACACCGGGGAGCTGTTTTTT,CASSLAVGAGNTGELFF
NA,TRBJ1-2,NA,8,TRBV29-1,TGCAGCCCTGATGGCTACACCTTC,CSPDGYTF
NA,TRBJ1-5,NA,14,TRBV9,TGTGCCAGCAGCGCCTCGTTGGGCGGTCAGCCCCAGCATTTT,CASSASLGGQPQHF
NA,TRBJ1-5,once,15,TRBV7-2,TGTGCCAGCAGCTTAGGTCCAGAAAGCAATCAGCCCCAGCATTTT,CASSLGPESNQPQHF
NA,TRBJ1-2,NA,13,TRBV14,TGTGCCAGCAGCCAAGAGACGCTCTATGGCTACACCTTC,CASSQETLYGYTF
NA,TRBJ2-2,NA,13,TRBV7-9,TGTGCCAGCAGCCTAGGGGGCACCGGGGAGCTGTTTTTT,CASSLGGTGELFF
NA,TRBJ2-7,NA,11,TRBV27,TGTGCCAGCAGAGCCCACTACGAGCAGTACTTC,CASRAHYEQYF
TRBD1,TRBJ2-5,NA,16,TRBV4-3,TGCGCCAGCAGCCAAGATGTGGGGACAGCTCGGGAGACCCAGTACTTC,CASSQDVGTARETQYF
TRBD2,TRBJ2-1,NA,15,TRBV14,TGTGCCAGCCAGCCTAGCGGGGCCCCCTACAATGAGCAGTTCTTC,CASQPSGAPYNEQFF
TRBD2,TRBJ2-7,NA,16,TRBV5-6,TGTGCCAGCAGCGGAGGCCTAGCGGGGAGCTCCTACGAGCAGTACTTC,CASSGGLAGSSYEQYF
TRBD2,TRBJ2-2,NA,17,TRBV5-4,TGTGCCAGCAGCACTCCGGGACTAGCATATAACACCGGGGAGCTGTTTTTT,CASSTPGLAYNTGELFF
TRBD2,TRBJ2-1,NA,14,TRBV25-1,TGTGCCACCCCGGGACTAGCGGGAAAGAATGAGCAGTTCTTC,CATPGLAGKNEQFF
TRBD1,TRBJ1-6,NA,15,TRBV6-5,TGTGCCAGCAGCCACGACAGGGAGGAAAATTCACCCCTCCACTTT,CASSHDREENSPLHF
NA,TRBJ2-3,few,14,TRBV7-6,TGTGCCAGCAGCTTGCCGGGCAGCACAGATACGCAGTATTTT,CASSLPGSTDTQYF
NA,TRBJ1-1,NA,12,TRBV5-6,TGTGCCAGCAGGGTCGGGGGCACTGAAGCTTTCTTT,CASRVGGTEAFF
NA,TRBJ2-1,NA,11,TRBV2,TGTGCCAGCACCAGGAACAATGAGCAGTTCTTC,CASTRNNEQFF
NA,TRBJ2-7,NA,13,TRBV19,TGTGCCAGTAGTATTAGGTATCCCTACGAGCAGTACTTC,CASSIRYPYEQYF
NA,TRBJ2-5,NA,14,TRBV9,TGTGCCAGCAGCGTAGACGGGGGGCGGGAGACCCAGTACTTC,CASSVDGGRETQYF
TRBD1,TRBJ2-2,NA,16,TRBV2,TGTGCCAGCAGCTGGACGGACAGGGACGACACCGGGGAGCTGTTTTTT,CASSWTDRDDTGELFF
NA,TRBJ2-1,once,13,TRBV6-5,TGTGCCAGCAGGGGGGGCAGAACCAATGAGCAGTTCTTC,CASRGGRTNEQFF
NA,TRBJ2-3,NA,16,TRBV7-2,TGTGCCAGCAGCTTAGCGGACTTCCCATTGGGAGATACGCAGTATTTT,CASSLADFPLGDTQYF
TRBD2,TRBJ2-1,NA,13,TRBV28,TGTGCCAGCAGGCCCACTAGCGCATATGAGCAGTTCTTC,CASRPTSAYEQFF
NA,TRBJ2-2,NA,10,TRBV11-2,TGTGCCTCATTGGCCGGGGAGCTGTTTTTT,CASLAGELFF
NA,TRBJ2-1,many,14,TRBV27,TGTGCCAGCAGTCCAAGGACAATAGGAGGTGAGCAGTTCTTC,CASSPRTIGGEQFF
NA,TRBJ1-1,NA,12,TRBV27,TGTGCCAGCAGGTTAGGGGGAACTGAAGCTTTCTTT,CASRLGGTEAFF